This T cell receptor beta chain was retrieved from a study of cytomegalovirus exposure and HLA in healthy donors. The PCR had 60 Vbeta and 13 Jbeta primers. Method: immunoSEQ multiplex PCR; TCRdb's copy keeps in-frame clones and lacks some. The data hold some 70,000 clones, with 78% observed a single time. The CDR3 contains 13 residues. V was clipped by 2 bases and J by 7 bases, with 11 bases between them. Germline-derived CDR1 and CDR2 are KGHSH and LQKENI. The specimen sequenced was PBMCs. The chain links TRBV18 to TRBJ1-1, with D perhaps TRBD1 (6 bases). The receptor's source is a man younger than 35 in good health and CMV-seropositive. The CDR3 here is CASSPLQGGEAFF. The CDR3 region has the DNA TGTGCCAGCTCACCATTACAGGGTGGTGAAGCTTTCTTT.